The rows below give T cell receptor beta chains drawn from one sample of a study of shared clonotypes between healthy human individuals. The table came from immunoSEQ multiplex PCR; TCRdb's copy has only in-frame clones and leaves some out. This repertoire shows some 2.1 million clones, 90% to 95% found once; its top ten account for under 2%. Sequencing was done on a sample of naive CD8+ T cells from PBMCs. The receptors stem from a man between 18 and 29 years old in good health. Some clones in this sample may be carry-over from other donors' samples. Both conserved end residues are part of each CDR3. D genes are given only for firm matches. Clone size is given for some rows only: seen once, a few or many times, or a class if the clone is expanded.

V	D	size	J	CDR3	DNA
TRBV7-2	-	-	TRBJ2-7	CASSENSRSYLEQYF	TGTGCCAGCAGCGAAAACAGTCGTTCCTACTTGGAGCAGTACTTC
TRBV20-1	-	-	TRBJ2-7	CSARDWGEQYF	TGCAGTGCTAGAGACTGGGGGGAGCAGTACTTC
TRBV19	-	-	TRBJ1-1	CASIQDAWNTEAFF	TGTGCCAGTATCCAGGACGCCTGGAACACTGAAGCTTTCTTT
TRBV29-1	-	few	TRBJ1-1	CSVGMNTEAFF	TGCAGCGTTGGTATGAACACTGAAGCTTTCTTT
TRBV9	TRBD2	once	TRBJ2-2	CASSVGLARGTGELFF	TGTGCCAGCAGCGTAGGACTAGCCCGGGGGACCGGGGAGCTGTTTTTT
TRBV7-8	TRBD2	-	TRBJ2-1	CASSSAGGPYNEQFF	TGTGCCAGCAGCTCAGCGGGAGGGCCGTACAATGAGCAGTTCTTC
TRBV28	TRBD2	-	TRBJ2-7	CASSLIGTTPYEQYF	TGTGCCAGCAGTTTAATCGGGACTACCCCCTACGAGCAGTACTTC
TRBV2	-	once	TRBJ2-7	CASSGDPKTTLVYEQYF	TGTGCCAGCAGTGGTGATCCCAAGACTACCCTAGTCTACGAGCAGTACTTC
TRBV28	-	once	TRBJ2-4	CASSLAQGNIQYF	TGTGCCAGCAGTTTAGCTCAGGGAAACATTCAGTACTTC
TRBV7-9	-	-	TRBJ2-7	CASSPKTNSYEQYF	TGTGCCAGCAGCCCAAAGACTAACTCCTACGAGCAGTACTTC
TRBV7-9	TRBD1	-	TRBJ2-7	CASSARDSTYEQYF	TGTGCCAGCAGCGCGAGGGACAGTACCTACGAGCAGTACTTC
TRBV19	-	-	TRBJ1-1	CASRDIGTEAFF	TGTGCCAGTAGGGACATAGGGACTGAAGCTTTCTTT
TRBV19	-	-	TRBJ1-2	CASRNGQQRYGYTF	TGTGCCAGTAGAAACGGACAGCAACGCTATGGCTACACCTTC
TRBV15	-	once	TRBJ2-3	CATSGGPPSRTDTQYF	TGTGCCACCAGCGGGGGACCACCCAGTAGAACAGATACGCAGTATTTT
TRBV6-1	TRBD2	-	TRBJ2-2	CASSEASGTLRGELFF	TGTGCCAGCAGTGAAGCAAGCGGGACCCTCAGGGGGGAGCTGTTTTTT
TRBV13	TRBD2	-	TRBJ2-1	CASSSRDYPYNEQFF	TGTGCCAGCAGCTCCCGGGACTATCCCTACAATGAGCAGTTCTTC
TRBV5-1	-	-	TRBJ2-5	CASSSRLDPETQYF	TGCGCCAGCAGCTCTCGACTAGACCCTGAGACCCAGTACTTC
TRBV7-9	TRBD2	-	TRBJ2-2	CASSPPTGLAGVTGELFF	TGTGCCAGCAGCCCGCCGACGGGACTAGCGGGCGTAACCGGGGAGCTGTTTTTT
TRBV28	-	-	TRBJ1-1	CASSAPRDTEAFF	TGTGCCAGTTCTGCCCCAAGGGACACTGAAGCTTTCTTT
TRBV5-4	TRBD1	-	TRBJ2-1	CASSAGRDRAYDEQFF	TGTGCCAGCAGCGCCGGCCGGGACAGGGCTTACGATGAGCAGTTCTTC
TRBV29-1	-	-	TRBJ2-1	CSVIRLEGREQFF	TGCAGCGTCATTCGTTTAGAGGGGCGTGAGCAGTTCTTC
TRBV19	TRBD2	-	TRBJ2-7	CASSILASGPYEQYF	TGTGCCAGTAGTATTCTGGCTAGCGGGCCCTACGAGCAGTACTTC
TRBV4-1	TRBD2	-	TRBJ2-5	CASSQDRSGSGGTQYF	TGCGCCAGCAGCCAAGATCGAAGCGGGAGCGGGGGGACCCAGTACTTC
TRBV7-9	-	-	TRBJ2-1	CASRAEESSYNEQFF	TGTGCCAGCAGAGCGGAGGAGTCCTCCTACAATGAGCAGTTCTTC
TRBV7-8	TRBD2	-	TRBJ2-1	CASSIPTSGPGYNEQFF	TGTGCCAGCAGCATCCCTACTAGCGGACCCGGCTACAATGAGCAGTTCTTC
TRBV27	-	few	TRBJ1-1	CVDRHMNTEAFF	TGTGTCGACAGGCATATGAACACTGAAGCTTTCTTT
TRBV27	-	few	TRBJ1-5	CASSFLDQPQHF	TGTGCCAGCAGTTTTCTTGATCAGCCCCAGCATTTT
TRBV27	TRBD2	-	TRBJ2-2	CASSLYDAGGPRELFF	TGTGCCAGCAGTTTATATGACGCGGGAGGGCCCCGGGAGCTGTTTTTT
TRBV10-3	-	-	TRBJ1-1	CAISDIVVGTEAFF	TGTGCCATCAGTGATATAGTCGTTGGGACTGAAGCTTTCTTT
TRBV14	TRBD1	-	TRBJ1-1	CASSSLLVEFGTGKRNTEAFF	TGTGCCAGCAGCTCGCTACTTGTAGAGTTCGGGACAGGGAAACGGAACACTGAAGCTTTCTTT
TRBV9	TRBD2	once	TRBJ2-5	CASSVVPSGFEAQYF	TGTGCCAGCAGCGTAGTTCCTAGCGGGTTCGAGGCCCAGTACTTC
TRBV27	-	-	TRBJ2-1	CASSFKDPRAHEQFF	TGTGCCAGCAGTTTTAAGGACCCCAGAGCCCATGAGCAGTTCTTC
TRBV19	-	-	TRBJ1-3	CASTTGRSSGNTIYF	TGTGCCAGTACTACCGGACGGAGTTCTGGAAACACCATATATTTT
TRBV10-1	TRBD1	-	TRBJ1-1	CASRTGLNTEAFF	TGCGCCAGTCGGACAGGTTTGAACACTGAAGCTTTCTTT
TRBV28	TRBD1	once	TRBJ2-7	CASSSRDRLYEQYF	TGTGCCAGCAGTTCCCGGGACAGATTGTACGAGCAGTACTTC
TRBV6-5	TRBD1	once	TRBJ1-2	CASSYYRQGADGYTF	TGTGCCAGCAGTTACTACCGACAGGGGGCAGATGGCTACACCTTC
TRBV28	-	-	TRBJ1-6	CASSLWGSYNSPLHF	TGTGCCAGCAGTTTATGGGGCTCCTATAATTCACCCCTCCACTTT
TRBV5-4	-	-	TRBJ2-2	CASSSGIGGAVGELFF	TGTGCCAGCAGCTCGGGTATAGGAGGGGCGGTAGGGGAGCTGTTTTTT
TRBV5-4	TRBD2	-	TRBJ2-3	CASTNPELAGEWDTDTQYF	TGTGCCAGCACCAACCCGGAGCTAGCGGGAGAGTGGGACACAGATACGCAGTATTTT
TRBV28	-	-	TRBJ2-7	CASSFSRIYEQYF	TGTGCCAGCAGTTTTAGCAGGATTTACGAGCAGTACTTC
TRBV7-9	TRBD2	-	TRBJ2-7	CASSPQLLAPSSYEQYF	TGTGCCAGCAGCCCACAACTACTAGCGCCTAGCTCCTACGAGCAGTACTTC
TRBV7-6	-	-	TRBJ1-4	CASSLSDKTNEKLFF	TGTGCCAGCAGCCTTTCGGACAAAACTAATGAAAAACTGTTTTTT
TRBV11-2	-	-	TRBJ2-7	CASSSRTAGRDEQYF	TGTGCCAGCAGCTCCCGTACTGCGGGTAGAGACGAGCAGTACTTC
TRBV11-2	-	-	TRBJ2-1	CASSTQGQFF	TGTGCCAGCAGCACCCAGGGACAGTTCTTC
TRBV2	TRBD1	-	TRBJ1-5	CASSEKATGGGNLFYQPQHF	TGTGCCAGCAGTGAAAAGGCGACAGGGGGCGGGAATTTATTCTACCAGCCCCAGCATTTT
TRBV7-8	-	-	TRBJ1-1	CASSLAAGGAFF	TGTGCCAGCAGCTTAGCCGCGGGGGGGGCTTTCTTT
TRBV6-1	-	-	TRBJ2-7	CASSEAADYEQYF	TGTGCCAGCAGTGAAGCGGCTGACTACGAGCAGTACTTC
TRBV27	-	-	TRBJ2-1	CASSHGHPGFNEQFF	TGTGCCAGCAGTCATGGACACCCTGGGTTCAATGAGCAGTTCTTC
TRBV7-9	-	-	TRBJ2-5	CASSPDSQETQYF	TGTGCCAGCAGCCCGGACAGCCAAGAGACCCAGTACTTC
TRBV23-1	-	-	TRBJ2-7	CASSQSADLSSYEQYF	TGCGCCAGCAGTCAATCCGCGGACCTAAGCTCCTACGAGCAGTACTTC
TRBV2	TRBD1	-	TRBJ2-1	CASSEGRGTGEDNEQFF	TGTGCCAGCAGTGAAGGACGTGGGACAGGGGAAGACAATGAGCAGTTCTTC
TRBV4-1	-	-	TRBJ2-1	CASSLGGGLQFF	TGCGCCAGCAGCCTGGGCGGGGGCCTACAGTTCTTC
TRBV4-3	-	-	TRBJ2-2	CASSQELPGYMSTGELFF	TGCGCCAGCAGCCAAGAGTTGCCAGGGTATATGAGTACCGGGGAGCTGTTTTTT
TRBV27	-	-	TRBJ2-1	CASSPLGGGSYNEQFF	TGTGCCAGCAGTCCCCTGGGAGGGGGCTCCTACAATGAGCAGTTCTTC
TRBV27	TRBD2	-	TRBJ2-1	CASSSGRVSSYNEQFF	TGTGCCAGCAGCTCCGGGAGGGTGAGCTCCTACAATGAGCAGTTCTTC
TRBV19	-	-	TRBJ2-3	CASSKDPTDTQYF	TGTGCCAGTAGTAAGGACCCCACAGATACGCAGTATTTT